This T cell receptor (beta chain) is from a study of human T cells and chemical hapten exposure. The time point: patch test 1, 2 weeks after DPC sensitization. Stated treatment: therapeutic diphenylcyclopropenone sensitization with weekly scalp DPC. CDR1 MNHEY and CDR2 SMNVEV come from the germline V gene (reference sequence). CDR3 length: 15 residues. Trimming took 4 bases from V and 2 from J, leaving 12 bases between them. In its sample, this clonotype was seen a few times. MiXCR was run by TCRdb on the RACE reads, yielding one entry per CDR3 protein. The data hold roughly 70,000 distinct CDR3 sequences, with 32% observed a single time.

This chain uses TRBV27 with TRBJ2-4; a possible D gene is TRBD2 (5 bases). This clonotype was obtained from a man aged 40-55 years with alopecia areata. Some clones in this sample may be carry-over from other donors' samples. The sequenced sample was whole blood, obtained in connection with sensitization to the hapten diphenylcyclopropenone (DPC). This chain's CDR3 is CASSSRDYPKNIQYF. CDR3 sequence (DNA): TGTGCCAGCAGTTCACGGGATTATCCCAAAAACATTCAGTACTTC.